This entry is about one T cell receptor (beta chain). This sample was included in a study of cytomegalovirus exposure and HLA in healthy donors. Study as a whole: Earlier findings included about 120 million unique TCR beta sequences obtained from some 180 million T cells.

PCR used 60 Vbeta primers and 13 Jbeta primers. This table comes from immunoSEQ multiplex PCR, and its TCRdb copy is limited to in-frame clones, with some not included. The data show over 90,000 clones, 60% to 70% seen once. The CDR3 loop spans 12 amino acids. Between the trimmed V and J ends, which lost 5 bases and 12 bases, there was a span of 14 bases. Germline CDR1 reads LNHDA; CDR2 reads SQIVND (reference sequence). Source material: PBMCs. The receptor's source is a woman in her fifties or sixties in good health and CMV-seronegative. The chain recombines TRBV19 with TRBJ2-1; D gene unclear. Written as DNA, the CDR3 is TGTGCCAGTAGTGAGTCTGTGTACGGGCAGTTCTTC. Translated, it gives CASSESVYGQFF.